The 32 T cell receptor beta chains reported below all come from one sample, sequenced in a study of T-cell memory formation after mild COVID-19. One entry per CDR3 protein, called by TCRdb with MiXCR from the 5' RACE reads. This sample has 400,000 or so distinct CDR3 sequences; around 18% occur once, and the top ten carry around 9.2%. Input material: PBMCs or a T cell subset sorted from them (not recorded which). Receptors were obtained from an adult woman who had mild COVID-19 (a few samples of this study predate the infection). Cell type and time point are not known.

The J gene is TRBJ2-3, the V gene TRBV5-1, with D possibly being TRBD2 (5 bases). Per the germline V gene, CDR1 is SGHRS and CDR2 is YFSETQ. This CDR3 spans 15 amino acids. The germline V and J ends were trimmed by 4 bases and 2 bases, with 14 bases remaining between them. Here the CDR3 reads CASSISETTTDTQYF. The CDR3 DNA reads TGCGCCAGCAGCATTAGCGAGACTACCACAGATACGCAGTATTTT.

This clonotype has just a few counts. The chain employs TRBV6-5 and TRBJ2-4, with 7 bases that match TRBD2. This CDR3 is built from 16 residues. Per the germline V gene, CDR1 is MNHEY and CDR2 is SVGAGI. Trimming cost V 2 bases and J 3 bases; bases outside gene matches: 7. Here the CDR3 reads CASSYGRDGGKNIQYF. The DNA for the CDR3 is TGTGCCAGCAGTTACGGGAGGGATGGGGGCAAAAACATTCAGTACTTC.

This clonotype was detected a few times. V gene TRBV5-1 combines with J gene TRBJ2-5; D unresolved. Germline lookup yields CDR1 SGHRS and CDR2 YFSETQ. The CDR3 runs to 11 residues. Trimming cost V 6 bases and J 5 bases, with 8 bases left between them. CDR3 amino acids: CASTQRETQYF. As DNA, the CDR3 is TGCGCCAGCACCCAGAGGGAGACCCAGTACTTC. Full variable domain (missing parts from reference TRBV5-1 and TRBJ2-5): KAGVTQTPRYLIKTRGQQVTLSCSPISGHRSVSWYQQTPGQGLQFLFEYFSETQRNKGNFPGRFSGRQFSNSRSEMNVSTLELGDSALYLCASTQRETQYFGPGTRLLVL.

This chain joins TRBV29-1 and TRBJ2-3; 7 nucleotides align to TRBD2. The CDR3 spans 15 residues. J gave up 0 bases and V 4 bases, and 7 bases lay outside the gene matches. Germline CDR1 and CDR2: SQVTM and ANQGSEA. CDR3 region: CSVGGGPDSTDTQYF. Written as DNA, the CDR3 is TGCAGCGTTGGGGGGGGACCGGACAGCACAGATACGCAGTATTTT.

This chain connects TRBV29-1 to TRBJ2-2, with TRBD1 matching over 7 bases. This CDR3 comprises 13 residues. With V trimmed by 6 bases and J by 1 base, 2 bases remained unmatched. Germline CDR1 and CDR2: SQVTM and ANQGSEA. The CDR3 sequence: CSVGTENTGELFF. The DNA for the CDR3 is TGCAGCGTCGGGACAGAGAACACCGGGGAGCTGTTTTTT.

The chain combines TRBV7-9 with TRBJ2-1; D might be TRBD2 (6 bases). Trimming cost V 1 base and J 4 bases, with 11 bases left between them. Germline V lookup: CDR1 SEHNR, CDR2 FQNEAQ (reference sequence). The CDR3 runs 15 residues. The CDR3: CASSLVDSGYNEQFF. The CDR3 coding sequence is TGTGCCAGCAGCTTAGTTGACAGCGGGTACAATGAGCAGTTCTTC. Full variable domain (missing parts from reference TRBV7-9 and TRBJ2-1): DTGVSQNPRHKITKRGQNVTFRCDPISEHNRLYWYRQTLGQGPEFLTYFQNEAQLEKSRLLSDRFSAERPKGSFSTLEIQRTEQGDSAMYLCASSLVDSGYNEQFFGPGTRLTVL.

The chain recombines TRBV5-1 with TRBJ2-6, with TRBD2 identical over 10 bases. Germline CDR1 is SGHRS and CDR2 is YFSETQ. This CDR3 has 17 residues. Trimming at V came to 2 bases and at J to 4 bases, leaving 6 bases not matched to a gene. CDR3 region: CASSLRTSGLGANVLTF. The DNA for the CDR3 is TGCGCCAGCAGCTTACGGACTAGCGGCCTAGGGGCCAACGTCCTGACTTTC.

The table lists this clonotype with a few counts. The chain links TRBV7-2 to TRBJ2-7; possibly TRBD1 for D (5 bases). Germline values: CDR1 SGHTA, CDR2 FQGNSA. This CDR3 contains 15 residues. Trimming shortened V by 1 base and J by 4 bases, and 14 bases separated the two germline ends. The CDR3: CASSLEGLSRYEQYF. The DNA of the CDR3 is TGTGCCAGCAGCTTAGAGGGGCTGAGTAGGTACGAGCAGTACTTC.

The chain has TRBV5-6 and TRBJ1-5, with D possibly matching TRBD1 (5 bases). Germline V gives CDR1 SGHDT, CDR2 YYEEEE. With 0 bases removed from V and 4 bases from J, the gap between germline ends came to 8 bases. There are 14 residues in the CDR3. Here the CDR3 DNA reads TGTGCCAGCAGCTTGGTTGGGGCAAATCAGCCCCAGCATTTT. Protein: CASSLVGANQPQHF.

This chain uses TRBV4-1 with TRBJ2-7; D remains ambiguous. With 1 base removed from V and 4 bases from J, the gap between germline ends came to 14 bases. Germline V gene data show CDR1 as MGHRA and CDR2 as YSYEKL. The CDR3 is 15 residues long. CDR3 sequence: CASSQVPPVVYEQYF. CDR3 DNA sequence: TGCGCCAGCAGCCAAGTTCCCCCCGTGGTTTACGAGCAGTACTTC.

The V gene is TRBV7-9, the J gene TRBJ1-1; 7 nucleotides line up with TRBD1. In germline, CDR1 is SEHNR, CDR2 FQNEAQ (reference sequence). After removal of 5 bases from V and 1 base from J, the junction contained 7 bases not matched to a gene. The CDR3 runs 15 residues. CDR3 nucleotides: TGTGCCAGCAGCCTCTGGACAGGCTCGAACACTGAAGCTTTCTTT. Protein: CASSLWTGSNTEAFF.

In this sample, this clonotype turned up many times. The genes are TRBV27 and TRBJ2-7; 12 positions agree with TRBD2. The junction had 9 bases not matched to a gene; V was cut back by 2 bases and J by 4 bases. The germline gives CDR1 MNHEY, CDR2 SMNVEV (reference sequence). The CDR3 runs 17 residues. The CDR3 DNA is TGTGCCAGCAGTTTAGTCTCTAGCGGGAGGGCCCCGTACGAGCAGTACTTC. Its translation is CASSLVSSGRAPYEQYF.

This chain uses TRBV7-6 with TRBJ2-3; 9 positions agree with TRBD1. The trim removed 6 bases at V and 4 bases at J, leaving 8 bases unmatched. Germline CDR1 reads SGHVS; CDR2 reads FNYEAQ. This CDR3 spans 15 amino acids. Here the CDR3 DNA reads TGTGCCAGCAGACCATCGACAGGGGGGGCAGATACGCAGTATTTT. This translates into CASRPSTGGADTQYF.

A few counts support this clonotype. Here the CDR3 reads CSLHPPRTEAFF. CDR3 nucleotide sequence: TGCAGTCTCCATCCCCCTCGGACTGAAGCTTTCTTT. This chain connects TRBV20-1 to TRBJ1-1; no definite D call. V was clipped by 8 bases and J by 5 bases, with 15 bases between them. Per the germline V gene, CDR1 is DFQATT and CDR2 is SNEGSKA (reference sequence). The CDR3 runs to 12 residues.

This clonotype showed up just a few times. This chain links TRBV7-3 with TRBJ1-2, with 7 bases that match TRBD1. CDR1 and CDR2 (germline): SGHTA, FQGTGA. V shed 0 bases and J 3 bases; nucleotides not matched to a gene: 10. The CDR3 contains 17 residues. CDR3 sequence: CASSLTPSQGKDYGYTF. The CDR3 bases are TGTGCCAGCAGCTTAACTCCGTCACAGGGGAAAGACTATGGCTACACCTTC.

The V and J genes are TRBV15 and TRBJ2-3; 13 bases line up with TRBD2. In germline, CDR1 is LNHNV, CDR2 YYDKDF (reference sequence). The junction had 8 bases not matched to a gene; V was cut back by 3 bases and J by 2 bases. The CDR3 loop spans 18 amino acids. This CDR3 reads CATSRIGLAGVNTDTQYF. The CDR3 region has the DNA TGTGCCACCAGCAGGATCGGACTAGCGGGAGTGAACACAGATACGCAGTATTTT.

This clonotype was found a few times. The chain links TRBV6-5 to TRBJ1-2, with D possibly matching TRBD1 (5 bases). The V end was cut by 0 bases, the J end by 4 bases, with 6 bases between. The CDR3 contains 13 residues. CDR1 and CDR2 (germline): MNHEY, SVGAGI. CDR3 region: CASSYSTVYGYTF. The CDR3 region has the DNA TGTGCCAGCAGTTACTCGACAGTCTATGGCTACACCTTC.

This clonotype has just a few counts. The chain employs TRBV5-1 and TRBJ2-7; 9 nucleotides match TRBD1. The CDR3 runs to 16 residues. Germline CDR1 and CDR2: SGHRS and YFSETQ. The V and J ends lost 5 bases and 2 bases, in that order; junction bases with no gene match: 11. The CDR3 DNA reads as TGCGCCAGCAGTTTAAGGGGGAACAGGGGGCCCTACGAGCAGTACTTC. Protein product: CASSLRGNRGPYEQYF.

This clonotype was recorded a few times. The gene calls are TRBV4-1 and TRBJ2-7, with D unclear. The V end lost 4 bases, the J end lost 0 bases, and 10 bases lay between the germline ends. CDR1 and CDR2 from the germline V gene are MGHRA and YSYEKL. There are 14 residues in the CDR3. CDR3 in DNA: TGCGCCAGCAGCCGGGCGGACGGCTCCTACGAGCAGTACTTC. This codes for CASSRADGSYEQYF.

The chain couples TRBV3-1 to TRBJ1-4; D not resolved. The ends were cut back, 1 base at V and 0 bases at J, with 6 bases in the middle. This CDR3 comprises 15 residues. CDR1 and CDR2 from the germline V gene are LGHDT and YNNKEL (reference sequence). CDR3 in amino acids: CASSQGASTNEKLFF. The DNA of the CDR3 is TGTGCCAGCAGCCAAGGAGCCTCAACTAATGAAAAACTGTTTTTT.

This clonotype was counted a few times. The gene calls are TRBV7-9 and TRBJ2-5, with TRBD2 matching over 7 bases. The CDR3 spans 15 residues. Germline CDR1 reads SEHNR; CDR2 reads FQNEAQ (reference sequence). J lost 5 bases, V lost 3 bases, and 9 bases had no gene match. The CDR3 sequence is CASSLDSGRGETQYF. DNA for the CDR3: TGTGCCAGCAGCTTGGATAGCGGGCGCGGGGAGACCCAGTACTTC.

This sequence joins TRBV9 and TRBJ1-2; D ambiguous. The CDR3 has 14 residues. Between the trimmed V and J ends, which lost 0 bases and 5 bases, there was a span of 11 bases. Germline CDR1 and CDR2: SGDLS and YYNGEE. This CDR3 is CASSVGPAGYGYTF. CDR3 DNA sequence: TGTGCCAGCAGCGTAGGTCCCGCAGGATATGGCTACACCTTC. Looking up the rest from reference TRBV9 and TRBJ1-2 gives the full variable domain: DSGVTQTPKHLITATGQRVTLRCSPRSGDLSVYWYQQSLDQGLQFLIQYYNGEERAKGNILERFSAQQFPDLHSELNLSSLELGDSALYFCASSVGPAGYGYTFGSGTRLTVV.

The chain has TRBV12-3 or TRBV12-4 and TRBJ1-2; TRBD1 might be the D (5 bases). The CDR3 runs 14 residues. Trimming left V 6 bases short and J 4 bases short, with 15 bases between. CDR3 region: CASSPGGEGYGYTF. In DNA form, the CDR3 reads TGTGCCAGCAGCCCCGGAGGGGAAGGCTATGGCTACACCTTC.

There are a few counts of this clonotype. The chain combines TRBV15 with TRBJ2-2; D is possibly TRBD1 (6 bases). V was clipped by 5 bases and J by 1 base, with 8 bases between them. The CDR3 totals 14 residues. Germline assignment: CDR1 LNHNV and CDR2 YYDKDF (reference sequence). CDR3 nucleotides: TGTGCCACCAGCTGGACAGAGAACACCGGGGAGCTGTTTTTT. Its translation is CATSWTENTGELFF.

The V call is TRBV5-1, the J call TRBJ2-1; the match to TRBD1 covers 7 bases. The CDR3 covers 13 residues. V lost 7 bases to trimming and J lost 8 bases; unmatched junction nucleotides: 9. Germline V gene lookup returns CDR1 SGHRS and CDR2 YFSETQ. CDR3 sequence (DNA): TGCGCCAGCCGAAGAGACAGGGTCTATGAGCAGTTCTTC. As protein: CASRRDRVYEQFF. Using reference TRBV5-1 and TRBJ2-1 for the parts outside the CDR3, the full variable domain is KAGVTQTPRYLIKTRGQQVTLSCSPISGHRSVSWYQQTPGQGLQFLFEYFSETQRNKGNFPGRFSGRQFSNSRSEMNVSTLELGDSALYLCASRRDRVYEQFFGPGTRLTVL.

Only a few counts were recorded for this clonotype. CDR3 sequence: CASSFVSGTGELFF. Written as DNA, the CDR3 is TGTGCCAGCAGCTTTGTCTCAGGCACCGGGGAGCTGTTTTTT. This rearrangement joins TRBV7-2 to TRBJ2-2, with D uncertain. The length of the CDR3 is 14 residues. Deletions cut 3 bases from V and 4 bases from J, with 9 bases between. The germline V gene encodes CDR1 SGHTA and CDR2 FQGNSA.

The chain couples TRBV18 to TRBJ2-1; 8 bases line up with TRBD2. Germline CDR1 is KGHSH and CDR2 is LQKENI. The CDR3 sequence is 16 residues long. V dropped 1 base and J dropped 6; count of bases not matched to a gene: 8. The CDR3 region is CASSPRETSASNEQFF. In DNA form, the CDR3 reads TGTGCCAGCTCACCACGGGAGACTAGCGCTTCCAATGAGCAGTTCTTC.

The sample holds many counts of this clonotype. The chain joins TRBV21-1 to TRBJ2-7; the DNA was not compared with TRBD1, the D call given in the table. TRBV21-1 is a listed pseudogene. The CDR3 totals 16 residues. The CDR3 region has the DNA TGTGCCAGCAGCAAAGGGGAGGACAGGTTATTCTACGAGCAGTACTTC. This sequence encodes CASSKGEDRLFYEQYF.

This clonotype showed up just a few times. The chain is built from TRBV5-1 and TRBJ2-3; 12 bases agree with TRBD2. The J segment lost 4 bases and the V segment lost 0 bases, leaving 6 bases of the junction unmatched. Germline assignment: CDR1 SGHRS and CDR2 YFSETQ. This CDR3 contains 17 residues. CDR3 sequence reads: CASSLGLAGVLADTQYF. The CDR3 DNA reads TGCGCCAGCAGCTTGGGACTAGCGGGAGTACTGGCAGATACGCAGTATTTT. Drawing the rest from reference TRBV5-1 and TRBJ2-3, the complete variable domain is KAGVTQTPRYLIKTRGQQVTLSCSPISGHRSVSWYQQTPGQGLQFLFEYFSETQRNKGNFPGRFSGRQFSNSRSEMNVSTLELGDSALYLCASSLGLAGVLADTQYFGPGTRLTVL.

In this sample, this clonotype turned up a few times. The chain links TRBV24-1 to TRBJ2-3; D could derive from TRBD1 or TRBD2 (5 bases each). Between the trimmed V and J ends, which lost 3 bases and 2 bases, there was a span of 20 bases. Germline CDR1 and CDR2: KGHDR and SFDVKD. The CDR3 length is 18 residues. CDR3 in amino acids: CATSDVRARRGDTDTQYF. In nucleotides, the CDR3 is TGTGCCACCAGTGATGTGAGAGCGAGAAGAGGGGACACAGATACGCAGTATTTT.

This clonotype has a count of ten or more. This chain uses TRBV7-9 with TRBJ2-1, with D maybe TRBD1 (5 bases). Germline CDR1 reads SEHNR; CDR2 reads FQNEAQ (reference sequence). V lost 7 bases and J 7 bases, leaving 20 bases between the germline ends. This CDR3 region has 15 residues. The CDR3 coding sequence is TGTGCCAGCACCCATGCCCTACTTGGGGCAAATGAGCAGTTCTTC. Encoded protein: CASTHALLGANEQFF.

The chain is built from TRBV20-1 and TRBJ2-1; no definite D call. Germline CDR1 reads DFQATT; CDR2 reads SNEGSKA (reference sequence). CDR3 length: 13 residues. Trimming cost V 6 bases and J 2 bases, with 11 bases left between them. The CDR3 region is CSARIIPYNEQFF. The CDR3 DNA reads as TGCAGTGCGAGAATAATACCCTACAATGAGCAGTTCTTC.